What follows are 10 T cell receptor beta chains derived from one specimen sequenced in a study of blood T cell repertoires in COVID-19. The table came from immunoSEQ multiplex PCR; TCRdb's copy has only in-frame clones and leaves some out. The sample carries about 140,000 clones, about 74% recorded once. The sample taken for sequencing was peripheral blood. The receptors here all came from a man in his fifties with acute or convalescent COVID-19.

This clone has more than one count but fewer than ten. The CDR3 is CASSISGQGATEAFF. The CDR3 coding sequence is TGTGCCAGTAGTATCTCCGGACAGGGGGCCACTGAAGCTTTCTTT. The chain links TRBV19 to TRBJ1-1; 11 bases are shared with TRBD1. The CDR3 is 15 residues long. V shed 3 bases and J 4 bases; nucleotides not matched to a gene: 4. Germline CDR1 and CDR2: LNHDA and SQIVND (reference sequence).

The V and J genes are TRBV5-1 and TRBJ2-3; 8 positions agree with TRBD1. J gave up 1 base and V 3 bases, and 7 bases lay outside the gene matches. Per the germline V gene, CDR1 is SGHRS and CDR2 is YFSETQ. CDR3 length equals 16 residues. CDR3 in DNA: TGCGCCAGCAGCTCCCAGGGGGCTCAGGGCACAGATACGCAGTATTTT. Translation: CASSSQGAQGTDTQYF.

The chain carries TRBV9 and TRBJ1-6; D ambiguous. The CDR3 is 16 amino acids. From germline, CDR1 is SGDLS and CDR2 YYNGEE. The V and J ends lost 2 bases and 5 bases respectively, with 14 bases between them. The CDR3 DNA is TGTGCCAGCAGCGTCAGTTCCCAGCGGGATAATTCACCCCTCCACTTT. Translating it yields CASSVSSQRDNSPLHF.

The rearrangement joins TRBV29-1 to TRBJ1-3, with D perhaps matching TRBD1 (5 bases). CDR3 length: 13 residues. V lost 3 bases to trimming and J lost 4 bases, with 10 bases between them. Germline V gene data show CDR1 as SQVTM and CDR2 as ANQGSEA. The CDR3 is CSVEGLAGNTIYF. Written as DNA, the CDR3 is TGCAGCGTTGAGGGACTGGCGGGAAACACCATATATTTT.

The count of this clone is one. The chain carries TRBV5-6 and TRBJ2-7, with a possible D match to TRBD2 (6 bases). Germline CDR1 is SGHDT and CDR2 is YYEEEE. The CDR3 has 13 amino acids. Trimming took 3 bases from V and 3 from J, leaving 10 bases between them. The CDR3 sequence: CASSYISGYEQYF. CDR3 DNA: TGTGCCAGCAGCTATATTAGCGGCTACGAGCAGTACTTC.

The chain uses TRBV9 and TRBJ2-7; 9 nucleotides line up with TRBD2. Germline V CDR1 and CDR2: SGDLS, YYNGEE. The V gene end was trimmed by 3 bases and the J gene end by 3 bases; junction bases not matched to a gene: 4. This CDR3 spans 14 amino acids. The CDR3, as DNA: TGTGCCAGCAGCGCTTCTAGCGGGGACTACGAGCAGTACTTC. It codes for CASSASSGDYEQYF.

This chain connects TRBV5-1 to TRBJ2-2; D is ambiguous. The length of the CDR3 is 15 residues. Germline loops: CDR1 SGHRS, CDR2 YFSETQ. Trimming shortened V by 0 bases and J by 5 bases, and 11 bases separated the two germline ends. CDR3 protein: CASSLASIKTGELFF. In DNA, the CDR3 is TGCGCCAGCAGCTTGGCCTCTATCAAGACCGGGGAGCTGTTTTTT.

The chain couples TRBV19 to TRBJ2-2, with unresolved D. Trimming took 3 bases from V and 4 from J, leaving 9 bases between them. Germline V gene sequence: CDR1 LNHDA, CDR2 SQIVND (reference sequence). There are 14 residues in the CDR3. The CDR3 loop reads CASSIRASTGELFF. The CDR3 DNA reads TGTGCCAGTAGTATTCGAGCATCCACCGGGGAGCTGTTTTTT.

The rearrangement links TRBV6-5 to TRBJ2-3; 9 nucleotides line up with TRBD1. The CDR3 spans 15 residues. Germline-derived CDR1 and CDR2 are MNHEY and SVGAGI. The junction had 10 bases not matched to a gene; V was cut back by 6 bases and J by 6 bases. The CDR3 nucleotides are TGTGCCAGCAGACCGGGACAGGGCCACTCGGATACGCAGTATTTT. This translates into CASRPGQGHSDTQYF.

The chain employs TRBV7-8 and TRBJ2-3; no reliable D call. The CDR3 covers 16 residues. Trimming removed 0 bases from V and 0 bases from J, with 10 bases in between. Germline assignment: CDR1 SGHVS and CDR2 FQNEAQ. Written as DNA, the CDR3 is TGTGCCAGCAGCTTAGCGATACAACCTAGCACAGATACGCAGTATTTT. This gives the protein CASSLAIQPSTDTQYF.